This record covers a single T cell receptor beta chain. These data are taken from a study of Ad26.COV2.S vaccination and SARS-CoV-2 variants. Study-wide background: Donor was in the COV1001 Ad26.COV2.S trial arm. Intramuscular Ad26.COV2.S doses were given once or twice, 56 days apart.

Described treatment: about 20 received Ad26.COV2.S at low or high dose, single or two shots; roughly five received placebo; per-sample allocation not given. Day 63 after the first vaccine or placebo injection was the time point for sampling. Participants' vaccine, an Ad26 vector, delivered Wuhan-strain SARS-CoV-2 spike. The germline V and J ends were trimmed by 5 bases and 8 bases, with 16 bases remaining between them. Per the germline V gene, CDR1 is SEHNR and CDR2 is FQNEAQ (reference sequence). The CDR3 extends over 14 amino acids. Repertoires were generated with immunoSEQ multiplex PCR, while TCRdb's copy carries only in-frame clones and drops some. This table holds hundreds of thousands of clones, 83% found once.

V usage is TRBV7-9 and J usage is TRBJ2-1; D tentatively reads TRBD1 or TRBD2 (6 bases each). Source: peripheral blood, taken in a trial of Ad26.COV2.S vaccine versus placebo. This TCR was recovered from a person between 18 and 65 years old who received the Ad26.COV2.S COVID-19 vaccine or a placebo. This chain's CDR3 is CASSHGGLDDEQFF. For the CDR3, the DNA is TGTGCCAGCAGCCATGGGGGGCTAGACGATGAGCAGTTCTTC.